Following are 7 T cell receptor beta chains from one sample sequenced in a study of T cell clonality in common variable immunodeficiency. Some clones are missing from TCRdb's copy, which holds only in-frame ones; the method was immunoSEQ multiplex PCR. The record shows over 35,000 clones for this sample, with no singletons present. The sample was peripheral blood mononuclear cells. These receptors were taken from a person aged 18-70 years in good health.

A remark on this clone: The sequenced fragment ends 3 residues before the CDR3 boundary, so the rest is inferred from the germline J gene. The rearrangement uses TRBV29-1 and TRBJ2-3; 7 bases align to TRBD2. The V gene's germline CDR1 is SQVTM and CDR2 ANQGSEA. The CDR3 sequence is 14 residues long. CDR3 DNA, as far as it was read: TGCAGCGTTGAGTCGTCTAGCGGCCAAGAGACG. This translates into CSVESSSGQET. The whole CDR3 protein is CSVESSSGQETQYF.

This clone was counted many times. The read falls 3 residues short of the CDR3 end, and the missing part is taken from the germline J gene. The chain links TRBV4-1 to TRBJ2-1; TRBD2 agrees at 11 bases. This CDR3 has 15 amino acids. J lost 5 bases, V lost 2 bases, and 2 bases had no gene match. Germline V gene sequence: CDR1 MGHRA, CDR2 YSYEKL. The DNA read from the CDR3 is TGCGCCAGCAGCCAACAACTAGCGGGGGACAATGAG. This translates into CASSQQLAGDNE. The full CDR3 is CASSQQLAGDNEQFF.

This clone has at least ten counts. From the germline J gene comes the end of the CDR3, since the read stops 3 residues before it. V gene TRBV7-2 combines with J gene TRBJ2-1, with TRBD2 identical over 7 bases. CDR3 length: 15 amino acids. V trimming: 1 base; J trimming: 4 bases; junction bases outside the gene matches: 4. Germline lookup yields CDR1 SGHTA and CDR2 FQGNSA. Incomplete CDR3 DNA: TGTGCCAGCAGCTTAGGCGGGAGCATTTACAATGAG. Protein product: CASSLGGSIYNE. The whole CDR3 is CASSLGGSIYNEQFF.

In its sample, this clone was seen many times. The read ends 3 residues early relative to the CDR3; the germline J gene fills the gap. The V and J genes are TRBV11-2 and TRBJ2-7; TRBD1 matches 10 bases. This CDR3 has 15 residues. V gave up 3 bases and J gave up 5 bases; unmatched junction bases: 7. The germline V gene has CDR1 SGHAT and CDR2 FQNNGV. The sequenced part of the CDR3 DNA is TGTGCCAGCAGCTTCGGTCAGGGACAGGGGAACGAG. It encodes CASSFGQGQGNE. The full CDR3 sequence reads CASSFGQGQGNEQYF.

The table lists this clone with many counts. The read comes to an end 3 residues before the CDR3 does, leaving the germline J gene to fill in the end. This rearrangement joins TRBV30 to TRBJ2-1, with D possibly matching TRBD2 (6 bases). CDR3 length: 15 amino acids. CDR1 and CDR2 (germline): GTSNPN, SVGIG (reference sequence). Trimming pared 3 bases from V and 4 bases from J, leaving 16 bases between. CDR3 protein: CAWRTTGSTYNEQFF. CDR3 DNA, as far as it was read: TGTGCCTGGAGGACTACCGGGAGCACTTACAATGAG.

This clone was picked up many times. The DNA read from the CDR3 is TGTGCCAGCAGTGAAGTCGTCTACTATGGC. Translation: CASSEVVYYG. The full CDR3 is CASSEVVYYGYTF. The gene calls are TRBV6-1 and TRBJ1-2, with D uncertain. Read sequence stops 3 residues before the CDR3 end, and the germline J gene provides the missing end. CDR1 MNHNS and CDR2 SASEGT come from the germline V gene. This CDR3 is built from 13 residues. Trimming shortened V by 1 base and J by 3 bases, and 6 bases separated the two germline ends.

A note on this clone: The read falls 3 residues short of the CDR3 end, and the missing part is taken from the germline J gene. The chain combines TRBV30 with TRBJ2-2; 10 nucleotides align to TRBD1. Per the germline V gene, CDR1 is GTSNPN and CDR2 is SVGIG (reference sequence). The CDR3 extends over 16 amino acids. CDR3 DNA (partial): TGTGCCTGGAACGCCGGGACAGGGGTTAATAATTCACCG. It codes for CAWNAGTGVNNSP. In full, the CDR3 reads CAWNAGTGVNNSPLFF.